This TCR beta chain was recovered during a study of T-cell memory formation after mild COVID-19. Study-level findings and limits: Most CD4+ clones that shrank were in CM and EM, while CD8+ ones turned up in EMRA. Prior to infection, memory already included some responding clones, suggesting cross-reactive memory joined.

TCR alpha and TCR beta cDNA libraries carrying sample barcodes and UMIs came from 5'RACE with constant-segment primers. TCRdb fed the 5' RACE reads into MiXCR, producing one record per CDR3 protein. The data show 400,000 or so distinct CDR3 sequences, around 20% seen once. CDR1 and CDR2 from the germline V gene are SGHTA and FQGNSA. This CDR3 has 14 residues. Trimming cost V 5 bases and J 3 bases, with 14 bases left between them. Notes on this clonotype: Its antigen remains unknown.

The receptor comes from an adult woman who had mild COVID-19 (a few samples of this study predate the infection). Cell type and time point are not known. Sequences were obtained from PBMCs or a T cell subset sorted from them (not recorded which). This chain joins TRBV7-2 and TRBJ2-7; D ambiguous. The CDR3 DNA reads as TGTGCCAGCAGCCAAGGACCCGTCAGCTACGAGCAGTACTTC. Translated: CASSQGPVSYEQYF. The full variable domain, completed using reference TRBV7-2 and TRBJ2-7, is GAGVSQSPSNKVTEKGKDVELRCDPISGHTALYWYRQSLGQGLEFLIYFQGNSAPDKSGLPSDRFSAERTGGSVSTLTIQRTQQEDSAVYLCASSQGPVSYEQYFGPGTRLTVT.